The 17 T cell receptor beta chains presented below share a single source sample, sequenced in a study of siplizumab effects on memory and regulatory T cells. Using immunoSEQ multiplex PCR, the repertoire was profiled, and TCRdb retains in-frame clones only, with some absent. The data show about 120,000 clones, approximately 92% seen once. Sequencing used non-Treg CD4+ T cells sorted from blood. All receptors come from a human donor in good health.

The chain links TRBV6-1 to TRBJ1-2, with TRBD1 identical over 7 bases. The CDR3 length is 15 residues. V gave up 6 bases and J gave up 4 bases; unmatched junction bases: 11. The germline CDR1 and CDR2 sequences are MNHNS and SASEGT. CDR3 residues: CASRASGTALYGYTF. In nucleotides, the CDR3 is TGTGCCAGCAGGGCAAGTGGGACAGCTCTCTATGGCTACACCTTC.

The rearrangement joins TRBV27 to TRBJ1-5; D remains ambiguous. V lost 2 bases and J lost 2, with 10 bases in between. Germline values: CDR1 MNHEY, CDR2 SMNVEV (reference sequence). This CDR3 is built from 15 residues. The CDR3 loop reads CASSLRRLGNQPQHF. The CDR3 region has the DNA TGTGCCAGCAGTTTACGGAGGCTTGGCAATCAGCCCCAGCATTTT.

This chain uses TRBV4-1 with TRBJ2-5; D call uncertain. The CDR3 sequence is 14 residues long. Trimming left V 3 bases short and J 0 bases short, with 8 bases between. From germline, CDR1 is MGHRA and CDR2 YSYEKL. Here the CDR3 reads CASSQLGNQETQYF. The CDR3 bases are TGCGCCAGCAGCCAGCTGGGGAACCAAGAGACCCAGTACTTC.

The chain links TRBV12-5 to TRBJ1-6, with D uncertain. The V gene lost 2 bases and the J gene lost 9 bases, with 8 bases spanning the gap. CDR3 length equals 13 residues. The V gene's germline CDR1 is LGHNT and CDR2 FRNRAP. The CDR3 region has the DNA TGTGCTAGTGGTTTGACAACGGGTTCACCCCTCCACTTT. Translation gives CASGLTTGSPLHF. Full variable domain (outside the CDR3, taken from reference TRBV12-5 and TRBJ1-6): DARVTQTPRHKVTEMGQEVTMRCQPILGHNTVFWYRQTMMQGLELLAYFRNRAPLDDSGMPKDRFSAEMPDATLATLKIQPSEPRDSAVYFCASGLTTGSPLHFGNGTRLTVT.

The V call is TRBV7-9, the J call TRBJ2-2, with a tentative D call TRBD1 (6 bases). The V and J ends lost 2 bases and 7 bases respectively, with 14 bases between them. CDR1 and CDR2 (germline): SEHNR, FQNEAQ (reference sequence). The CDR3 runs to 15 residues. CDR3 in DNA: TGTGCCAGCAGCTTACAGGGGACCCCAGGCGGGGAGCTGTTTTTT. Translation: CASSLQGTPGGELFF.

The V and J genes are TRBV25-1 and TRBJ1-4; possible D gene TRBD1, 5 bases. The CDR3 spans 13 residues. CDR1 and CDR2 from the germline V gene are MGHDK and SYGVNS. The germline V and J ends were trimmed by 10 bases and 4 bases, with 13 bases remaining between them. CDR3 residues: CATKTDYNEKLFF. CDR3 DNA: TGTGCCACTAAGACAGATTATAATGAAAAACTGTTTTTT.

The sample holds one count of this clone. The chain joins TRBV4-2 to TRBJ2-1, with D perhaps assigned TRBD1 or TRBD2 (6 bases each). Trimming left V 1 base short and J 6 bases short, with 16 bases between. CDR1 LGHNA and CDR2 YNFKEQ come from the germline V gene. This CDR3 has 16 residues. The CDR3 region is CASSQVSGGEVNEQFF. The CDR3 nucleotides are TGTGCCAGCAGCCAAGTTTCCGGGGGCGAGGTCAATGAGCAGTTCTTC.

This chain connects TRBV18 to TRBJ2-7, with D perhaps TRBD2 (5 bases). V dropped 5 bases and J dropped 2 bases, with 10 bases sitting between them. The germline CDR1 and CDR2 sequences are KGHSH and LQKENI. The CDR3 extends over 13 amino acids. CDR3 loop: CASSMDGTYEQYF. CDR3 bases: TGTGCCAGCTCAATGGACGGGACCTACGAGCAGTACTTC. The variable domain in full, completed from reference TRBV18 and TRBJ2-7, reads NAGVMQNPRHLVRRRGQEARLRCSPMKGHSHVYWYRQLPEEGLKFMVYLQKENIIDESGMPKERFSAEFPKEGPSILRIQQVVRGDSAAYFCASSMDGTYEQYFGPGTRLTVT.

In this sample, this clone turned up once. The V gene is TRBV6-6, the J gene TRBJ2-7; weak D call: TRBD1 (6 bases). Trimming pared 6 bases from V and 4 bases from J, leaving 19 bases between. This CDR3 has 15 amino acids. CDR1 MNHNY and CDR2 SVGAGI come from the germline V gene (reference sequence). DNA for the CDR3: TGTGCCAGCAGACCTGACAGGAATGGGAATTACGAGCAGTACTTC. The encoded protein is CASRPDRNGNYEQYF.

Concerning this clone: Additional DNA sequences in this sample encode the identical CDR3. V gene TRBV6-5 combines with J gene TRBJ2-1, with a weak D call TRBD2 (5 bases). CDR1 and CDR2 (germline): MNHEY, SVGAGI. V gave up 2 bases and J gave up 3 bases, with 5 bases separating them. This CDR3 contains 13 residues. For the CDR3, the DNA is TGTGCCAGCAGTTACGGACTCTACAATGAGCAGTTCTTC. Translating gives CASSYGLYNEQFF.

The chain carries TRBV29-1 and TRBJ2-3; a possible D gene is TRBD1 (6 bases). Germline CDR1 reads SQVTM; CDR2 reads ANQGSEA. This CDR3 is 11 amino acids long. V was trimmed by 0 bases and J by 10 bases, leaving 8 bases between them. The CDR3 DNA follows: TGCAGCGTTGAAGACAGGGGAGCGCAGTATTTT. Protein: CSVEDRGAQYF.

V usage is TRBV6-5 and J usage is TRBJ2-1; D remains unclear. Trimming stripped 3 bases from V and 0 bases from J, with 6 bases between. CDR1 is MNHEY, CDR2 SVGAGI, per germline. The CDR3 spans 14 residues. The CDR3 DNA reads as TGTGCCAGCAGTTATAGGTACTCCTACAATGAGCAGTTCTTC. Its translation is CASSYRYSYNEQFF.

The J gene is TRBJ2-4, the V gene TRBV27; 8 bases align to TRBD2. V gave up 7 bases and J gave up 5 bases; unmatched junction bases: 10. Germline V lookup: CDR1 MNHEY, CDR2 SMNVEV (reference sequence). The CDR3 consists of 15 residues. CDR3: CASTAGGPTQNIQYF. The DNA of the CDR3 is TGTGCCAGCACTGCGGGGGGCCCTACCCAAAACATTCAGTACTTC.

V usage is TRBV21-1 and J usage is TRBJ1-1; no DNA check was done on the table's D call, TRBD1. TRBV21-1 is shown as a pseudogene. The CDR3 loop spans 12 amino acids. CDR3 amino acids: CASRGLNTEAFF. The CDR3, as DNA: TGTGCCAGCAGGGGCCTGAACACTGAAGCTTTCTTT.

The CDR3 loop reads CASRPLPGTGYWLFF. The CDR3 nucleotides read TGCGCCAGCAGGCCACTCCCCGGGACAGGGTATTGGCTGTTTTTT. The chain carries TRBV5-1 and TRBJ2-2; 9 positions match TRBD1. CDR1 SGHRS and CDR2 YFSETQ come from the germline V gene. The CDR3 is made up of 15 amino acids. V lost 5 bases to trimming and J lost 13 bases; unmatched junction nucleotides: 15.

V is TRBV9 and J is TRBJ1-3; the D is unclear. Between the trimmed V and J ends, which lost 3 bases and 1 base, there was a span of 8 bases. Looked up from germline, CDR1 is SGDLS and CDR2 is YYNGEE. This CDR3 is built from 14 residues. The CDR3 region has the DNA TGTGCCAGCAGCGCGGCGATTTCTGGAAACACCATATATTTT. As protein: CASSAAISGNTIYF.

This clone was detected only once. V is TRBV7-2 and J is TRBJ2-3, with TRBD2 identical over 13 bases. The CDR3 spans 17 residues. CDR1 is SGHTA and CDR2 is FQGNSA in the germline V gene. V was clipped by 2 bases and J by 2 bases; unmatched bases: 4. Written as DNA, the CDR3 is TGTGCCAGCAGCTTATGGACTAGCGGGGGCCTCACAGATACGCAGTATTTT. Its protein is CASSLWTSGGLTDTQYF.